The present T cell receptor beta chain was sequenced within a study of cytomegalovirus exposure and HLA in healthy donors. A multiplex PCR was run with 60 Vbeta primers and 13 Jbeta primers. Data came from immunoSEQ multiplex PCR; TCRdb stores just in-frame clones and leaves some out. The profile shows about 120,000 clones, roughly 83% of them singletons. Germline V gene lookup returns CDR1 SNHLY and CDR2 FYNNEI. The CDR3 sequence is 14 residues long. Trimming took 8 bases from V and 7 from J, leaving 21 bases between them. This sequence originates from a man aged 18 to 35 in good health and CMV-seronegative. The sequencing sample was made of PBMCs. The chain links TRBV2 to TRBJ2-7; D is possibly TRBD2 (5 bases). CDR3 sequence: CASSIAPGICEQYF. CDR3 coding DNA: TGTGCCAGCTCAATCGCCCCCGGGATTTGTGAGCAGTACTTC.